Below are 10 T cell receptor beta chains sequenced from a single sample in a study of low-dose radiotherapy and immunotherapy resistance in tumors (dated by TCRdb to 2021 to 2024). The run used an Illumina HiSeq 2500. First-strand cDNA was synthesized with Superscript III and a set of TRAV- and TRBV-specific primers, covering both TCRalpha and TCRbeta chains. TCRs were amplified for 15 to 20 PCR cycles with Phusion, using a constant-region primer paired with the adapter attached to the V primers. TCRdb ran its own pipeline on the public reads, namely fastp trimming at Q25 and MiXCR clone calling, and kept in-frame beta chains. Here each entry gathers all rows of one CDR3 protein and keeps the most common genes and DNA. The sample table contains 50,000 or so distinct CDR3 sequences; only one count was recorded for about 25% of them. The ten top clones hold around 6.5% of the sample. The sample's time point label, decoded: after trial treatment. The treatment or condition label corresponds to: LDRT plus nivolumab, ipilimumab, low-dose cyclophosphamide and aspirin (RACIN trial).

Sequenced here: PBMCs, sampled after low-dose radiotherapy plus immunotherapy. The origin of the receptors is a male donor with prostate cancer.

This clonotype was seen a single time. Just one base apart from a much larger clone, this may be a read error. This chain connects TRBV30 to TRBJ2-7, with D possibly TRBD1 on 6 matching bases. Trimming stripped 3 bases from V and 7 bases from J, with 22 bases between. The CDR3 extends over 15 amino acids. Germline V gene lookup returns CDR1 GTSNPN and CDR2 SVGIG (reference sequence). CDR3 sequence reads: CAWRGITGTYNEQYF. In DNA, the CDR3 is TGTGCCTGGAGGGGTATAACAGGGACCTACAATGAGCAGTACTTC.

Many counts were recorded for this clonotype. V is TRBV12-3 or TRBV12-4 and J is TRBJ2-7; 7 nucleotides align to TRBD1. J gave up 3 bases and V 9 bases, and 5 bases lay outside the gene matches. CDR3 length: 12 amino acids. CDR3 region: CASKQGIYEQYF. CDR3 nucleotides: TGTGCCAGTAAACAGGGGATCTACGAGCAGTACTTC.

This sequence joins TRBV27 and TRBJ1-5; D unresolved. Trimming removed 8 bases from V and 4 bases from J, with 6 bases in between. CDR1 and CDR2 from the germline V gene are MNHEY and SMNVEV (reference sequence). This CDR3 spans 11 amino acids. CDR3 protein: CASGGNQPQHF. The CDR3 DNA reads TGTGCCAGCGGAGGGAATCAGCCCCAGCATTTT.

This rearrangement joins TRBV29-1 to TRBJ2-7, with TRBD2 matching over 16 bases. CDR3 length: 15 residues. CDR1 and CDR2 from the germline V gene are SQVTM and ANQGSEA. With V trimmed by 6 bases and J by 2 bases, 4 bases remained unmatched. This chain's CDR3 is CSVSGTSGRAYEQYF. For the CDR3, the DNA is TGCAGCGTATCCGGGACTAGCGGGAGGGCCTACGAGCAGTACTTC.

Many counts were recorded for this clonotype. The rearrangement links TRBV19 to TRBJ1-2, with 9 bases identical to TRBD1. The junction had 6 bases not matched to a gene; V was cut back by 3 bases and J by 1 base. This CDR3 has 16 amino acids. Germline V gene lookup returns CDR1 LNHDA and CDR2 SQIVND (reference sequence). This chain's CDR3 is CASSMGTGPSNYGYTF. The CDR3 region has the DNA TGTGCCAGTAGTATGGGGACAGGGCCAAGTAACTATGGCTACACCTTC.

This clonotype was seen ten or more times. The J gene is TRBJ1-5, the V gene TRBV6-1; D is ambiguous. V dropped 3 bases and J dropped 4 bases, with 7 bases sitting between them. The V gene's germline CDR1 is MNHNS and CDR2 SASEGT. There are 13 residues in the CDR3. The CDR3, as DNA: TGTGCCAGCAGTGATTTAATTAATCAGCCCCAGCATTTT. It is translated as CASSDLINQPQHF.

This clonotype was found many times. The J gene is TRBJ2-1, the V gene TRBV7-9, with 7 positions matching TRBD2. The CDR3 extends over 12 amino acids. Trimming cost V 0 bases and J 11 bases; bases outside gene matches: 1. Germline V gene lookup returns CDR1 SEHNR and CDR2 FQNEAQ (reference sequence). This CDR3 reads CASSLAREKQFF. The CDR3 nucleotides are TGTGCCAGCAGCTTAGCGCGGGAGAAGCAGTTCTTC. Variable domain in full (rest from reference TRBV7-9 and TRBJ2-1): DTGVSQNPRHKITKRGQNVTFRCDPISEHNRLYWYRQTLGQGPEFLTYFQNEAQLEKSRLLSDRFSAERPKGSFSTLEIQRTEQGDSAMYLCASSLAREKQFFGPGTRLTVL.

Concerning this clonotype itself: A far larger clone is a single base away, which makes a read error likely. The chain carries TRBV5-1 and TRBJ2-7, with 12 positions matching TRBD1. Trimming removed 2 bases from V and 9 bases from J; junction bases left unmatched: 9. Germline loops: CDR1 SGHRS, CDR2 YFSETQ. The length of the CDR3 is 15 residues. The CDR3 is CASSLRGQGALGQYF. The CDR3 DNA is TGCGCCAGCAGCTTAAGGGGACAGGGGGCCCTCGGGCAGTACTTC.

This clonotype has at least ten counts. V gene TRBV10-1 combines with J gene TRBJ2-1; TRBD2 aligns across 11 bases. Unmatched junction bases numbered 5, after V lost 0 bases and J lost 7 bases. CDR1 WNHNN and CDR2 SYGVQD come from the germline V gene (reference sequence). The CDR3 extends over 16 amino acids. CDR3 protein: CASSESSGRAGNEQFF. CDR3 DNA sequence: TGCGCCAGCAGTGAGTCTAGCGGGAGGGCCGGTAATGAGCAGTTCTTC.

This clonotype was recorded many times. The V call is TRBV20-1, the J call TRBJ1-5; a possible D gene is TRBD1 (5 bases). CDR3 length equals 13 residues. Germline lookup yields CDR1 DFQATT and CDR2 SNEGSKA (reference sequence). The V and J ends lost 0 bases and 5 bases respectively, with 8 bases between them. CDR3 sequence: CSARDRGDQPQHF. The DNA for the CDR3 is TGCAGTGCTAGAGATCGGGGGGATCAGCCCCAGCATTTT.